This is a list of T cell receptor beta chains from one sample in a study of T cells after yellow fever vaccination. Each CDR3 protein gets one entry after TCRdb re-called the 5' RACE reads with MiXCR. The sample holds 200,000 to 300,000 distinct CDR3 sequences; approximately 6.8% are singletons and the top ten take around 1%. The sequencing here drew on CD4+ T cells sorted from PBMCs, taken on the day of the yellow fever booster vaccination. The receptors were gathered from a man between 25 and 39 years old who received the YFV17D yellow fever vaccine. Both conserved end residues are part of each CDR3. D genes are given only for firm matches. Not every row has a clone size; where given, it reads once, few, many or a size class.

CDR3 DNA | CDR3 protein | D gene | J gene | clone size | V gene
TGTGCCAGCAGCCGACTAGCGGGCGGACAGACCCAGTACTTC | CASSRLAGGQTQYF | TRBD2 | TRBJ2-5 | few | TRBV6-2/TRBV6-3
TGTGCCAGCAGCTTGACCGGGACTCTGCAGTACTTC | CASSLTGTLQYF | NA | TRBJ2-7 | many | TRBV5-6
TGCTGTGCTAGAGATTTTAGCGGGAGCTCCTACAATGAGCAGTTCTTC | CCARDFSGSSYNEQFF | TRBD2 | TRBJ2-1 | few | TRBV20-1
TGTGCCACCAGCAGAGGGAAAACTGGGAACACTGAAGCTTTCTTT | CATSRGKTGNTEAFF | NA | TRBJ1-1 | NA | TRBV15
TGTGCCAGCAGCGGGGGAGGGGCCCTCTCCTACGAGCAGTACTTC | CASSGGGALSYEQYF | TRBD2 | TRBJ2-7 | NA | TRBV7-2
TGCAGTGCTGGGACTAGCGGGCAAGATACGCAGTATTTT | CSAGTSGQDTQYF | TRBD2 | TRBJ2-3 | many | TRBV20-1
TGTGCCAGCAGCCGGGGGACCTACAATGAGCAGTTCTTC | CASSRGTYNEQFF | NA | TRBJ2-1 | many | TRBV14
TGCAGCGTTGAAGTGTCTAGGGATACGCAGTATTTT | CSVEVSRDTQYF | NA | TRBJ2-3 | many | TRBV29-1
TGTGCCAGCAGCCGAGAGGGGAGAGGCATGGCCAAAAACATTCAGTACTTC | CASSREGRGMAKNIQYF | NA | TRBJ2-4 | many | TRBV14
TGTGCCCCTGGGCAGGGGGAAGTTTTTGAGCAGTTCTTC | CAPGQGEVFEQFF | TRBD1 | TRBJ2-1 | many | TRBV6-5
TGTGCCAGCAGCCCTGGGATCAGCGGGAATGAGCAGTTCTTC | CASSPGISGNEQFF | NA | TRBJ2-1 | once | TRBV28
TGTGCCAGCAGCTTAAGTCTAGCGGGAGTAGGTGTAAGGCGCACAGATACGCAGTATTTT | CASSLSLAGVGVRRTDTQYF | TRBD2 | TRBJ2-3 | NA | TRBV7-3
TGTGCCAGCAGTCCCAGACCGGGACAGAACTACGAGCAGTACTTC | CASSPRPGQNYEQYF | TRBD1 | TRBJ2-7 | few | TRBV6-2/TRBV6-3
TGTGCCAGCAGCAAACAGGGGGCGGTGAGCTACAATGAGCAGTTCTTC | CASSKQGAVSYNEQFF | TRBD1 | TRBJ2-1 | NA | TRBV7-3
TGTGCCAGCGGTGACTTATTAAACTACGAGCAGTACTTC | CASGDLLNYEQYF | NA | TRBJ2-7 | NA | TRBV25-1
TGTGCCAGCAGTTCAGGACGAGCCTACGAGCAGTACTTC | CASSSGRAYEQYF | NA | TRBJ2-7 | many | TRBV7-9
TGTGCCAGCAGTTACTCCGGACGGTCCTACGAGCAGTACTTC | CASSYSGRSYEQYF | NA | TRBJ2-7 | NA | TRBV6-5
TGCAGTGCTACCCGGGACCTCCGCCCCTACGAGCAGTACTTC | CSATRDLRPYEQYF | NA | TRBJ2-7 | many | TRBV20-1
TGTGCTAGTGGCTCTAACAGGGTCCCCTACGAGCAGTACTTC | CASGSNRVPYEQYF | NA | TRBJ2-7 | few | TRBV12-5
TGTGCCAGCACCCAGGGACTAGCGGGAGGAGGAGAGCAGTTCTTC | CASTQGLAGGGEQFF | TRBD2 | TRBJ2-1 | many | TRBV27
TGCAGTGCTTCGACAGGAATCAAAGAGACCCAGTACTTC | CSASTGIKETQYF | NA | TRBJ2-5 | many | TRBV20-1
TGTGCCAGTACAGGGCAGGCCTATGGCTACACCTTC | CASTGQAYGYTF | NA | TRBJ1-2 | few | TRBV7-2
TGTGCCAGCCAGGGTCGTCACTATGGCTACACCTTC | CASQGRHYGYTF | NA | TRBJ1-2 | few | TRBV19
TGTGCCAGCAGCGCGGACTATTCGGGAGAGACCCAGTACTTC | CASSADYSGETQYF | NA | TRBJ2-5 | few | TRBV3-1
TGTGCTAGCAGCACCGGCAGCGGGAGTGGAGAGCAGTTCTTC | CASSTGSGSGEQFF | TRBD2 | TRBJ2-1 | NA | TRBV7-7
TGTGCCAGCACGGACCGGGGGAAAGACAATGAGCAGTTCTTC | CASTDRGKDNEQFF | NA | TRBJ2-1 | many | TRBV6-2/TRBV6-3
TGCAGCGTTGTAGGGGCCCTCTCCTACGAGCAGTACTTC | CSVVGALSYEQYF | NA | TRBJ2-7 | NA | TRBV29-1
TGTGCCAGCAGTTACCCGATGAACACTGAAGCTTTCTTT | CASSYPMNTEAFF | NA | TRBJ1-1 | few | TRBV6-6
TGCGCCAGCAGCGGGGGCCCGGCTAGCTACGAGCAGTACTTC | CASSGGPASYEQYF | NA | TRBJ2-7 | few | TRBV5-1
TGTGCCAGCAGCTCCGAGCGGGACGCCTTACTTTCCTACGAGCAGTACTTC | CASSSERDALLSYEQYF | TRBD2 | TRBJ2-7 | many | TRBV7-7
TGTGCCAGCACACAGAAGGGCGGGGAGCTGTTTTTT | CASTQKGGELFF | NA | TRBJ2-2 | NA | TRBV25-1
TGTGCCAGCAGTGCCGGACTAGCGGGAAGCTCCTACAATGAGCAGTTCTTC | CASSAGLAGSSYNEQFF | TRBD2 | TRBJ2-1 | many | TRBV6-1
TGTGCCAGCAGCTTTCCCCAACAGACTAGCGGGACCGGTGAGACCCAGTACTTC | CASSFPQQTSGTGETQYF | TRBD2 | TRBJ2-5 | NA | TRBV5-4
TGTGCCAGCAGAACGACAGGGGTGGGGGAGACCCAGTACTTC | CASRTTGVGETQYF | TRBD1 | TRBJ2-5 | few | TRBV6-1
TGCGCCAGCAGCCAAGGGGACAGGGGGCCTGGAAACACCATATATTTT | CASSQGDRGPGNTIYF | TRBD1 | TRBJ1-3 | NA | TRBV4-3
TGCAGTGGAAAATGGAGGCAGACCCAGTACTTC | CSGKWRQTQYF | NA | TRBJ2-5 | few | TRBV20-1
TGTGCCAGCAGTTTTCCTGATTTAGCGGGAAGGAGGGAGCAGTACTTC | CASSFPDLAGRREQYF | TRBD2 | TRBJ2-7 | few | TRBV12-3/TRBV12-4
TGTGCCAGCAGTTTTCAGGATGGCTACACCTTC | CASSFQDGYTF | NA | TRBJ1-2 | few | TRBV12-3/TRBV12-4
TGTGCCACCGCCGATAGGACAGGCGTCTCCTACGAGCAGTACTTC | CATADRTGVSYEQYF | TRBD1 | TRBJ2-7 | many | TRBV6-2/TRBV6-3
TGCGCCAGCAGACCGGGACAGGAGCTCTACGAGCAGTACTTC | CASRPGQELYEQYF | TRBD1 | TRBJ2-7 | few | TRBV5-1
TGTGCCAGCAGCAACAGAGCCTACGAGCAGTACTTC | CASSNRAYEQYF | NA | TRBJ2-7 | many | TRBV5-5
TGCGCCAGCAGCCAAGTGTCAGGCCTAGGCTACGGGAGGTCTCACAATGAGCAGTTCTTC | CASSQVSGLGYGRSHNEQFF | TRBD2 | TRBJ2-1 | many | TRBV4-3
TGTGCCAGTAGCCACAGGTGGTCCTACAATGAGCAGTTCTTC | CASSHRWSYNEQFF | NA | TRBJ2-1 | few | TRBV19
TGTGCCAGCAGTTTAACTGGCGGAGGAGGAGAGACCCAGTACTTC | CASSLTGGGGETQYF | NA | TRBJ2-5 | NA | TRBV27
TGTGCCAGCACTGCCCCCGGGAAGACCCAGTACTTC | CASTAPGKTQYF | NA | TRBJ2-5 | NA | TRBV6-5
TGTGCCAGGAGCTCGGAGCTCCTTGGCAAACTGTTTTTT | CARSSELLGKLFF | NA | TRBJ1-4 | NA | TRBV4-2
TGTGCCTGGAGTGTATTAGCGGGAGGAATGGTGGAGGAGACCCAGTACTTC | CAWSVLAGGMVEETQYF | TRBD2 | TRBJ2-5 | NA | TRBV30
TGTGCCAGCAGTTTTAGGCAGGGTCTTGGTGTCGGGGAGCTGTTTTTT | CASSFRQGLGVGELFF | NA | TRBJ2-2 | many | TRBV28
TGTGCCAGCAGTCCGAGGACTAGCGGGAGGGCCTCAGAGACCCAGTACTTC | CASSPRTSGRASETQYF | TRBD2 | TRBJ2-5 | many | TRBV27